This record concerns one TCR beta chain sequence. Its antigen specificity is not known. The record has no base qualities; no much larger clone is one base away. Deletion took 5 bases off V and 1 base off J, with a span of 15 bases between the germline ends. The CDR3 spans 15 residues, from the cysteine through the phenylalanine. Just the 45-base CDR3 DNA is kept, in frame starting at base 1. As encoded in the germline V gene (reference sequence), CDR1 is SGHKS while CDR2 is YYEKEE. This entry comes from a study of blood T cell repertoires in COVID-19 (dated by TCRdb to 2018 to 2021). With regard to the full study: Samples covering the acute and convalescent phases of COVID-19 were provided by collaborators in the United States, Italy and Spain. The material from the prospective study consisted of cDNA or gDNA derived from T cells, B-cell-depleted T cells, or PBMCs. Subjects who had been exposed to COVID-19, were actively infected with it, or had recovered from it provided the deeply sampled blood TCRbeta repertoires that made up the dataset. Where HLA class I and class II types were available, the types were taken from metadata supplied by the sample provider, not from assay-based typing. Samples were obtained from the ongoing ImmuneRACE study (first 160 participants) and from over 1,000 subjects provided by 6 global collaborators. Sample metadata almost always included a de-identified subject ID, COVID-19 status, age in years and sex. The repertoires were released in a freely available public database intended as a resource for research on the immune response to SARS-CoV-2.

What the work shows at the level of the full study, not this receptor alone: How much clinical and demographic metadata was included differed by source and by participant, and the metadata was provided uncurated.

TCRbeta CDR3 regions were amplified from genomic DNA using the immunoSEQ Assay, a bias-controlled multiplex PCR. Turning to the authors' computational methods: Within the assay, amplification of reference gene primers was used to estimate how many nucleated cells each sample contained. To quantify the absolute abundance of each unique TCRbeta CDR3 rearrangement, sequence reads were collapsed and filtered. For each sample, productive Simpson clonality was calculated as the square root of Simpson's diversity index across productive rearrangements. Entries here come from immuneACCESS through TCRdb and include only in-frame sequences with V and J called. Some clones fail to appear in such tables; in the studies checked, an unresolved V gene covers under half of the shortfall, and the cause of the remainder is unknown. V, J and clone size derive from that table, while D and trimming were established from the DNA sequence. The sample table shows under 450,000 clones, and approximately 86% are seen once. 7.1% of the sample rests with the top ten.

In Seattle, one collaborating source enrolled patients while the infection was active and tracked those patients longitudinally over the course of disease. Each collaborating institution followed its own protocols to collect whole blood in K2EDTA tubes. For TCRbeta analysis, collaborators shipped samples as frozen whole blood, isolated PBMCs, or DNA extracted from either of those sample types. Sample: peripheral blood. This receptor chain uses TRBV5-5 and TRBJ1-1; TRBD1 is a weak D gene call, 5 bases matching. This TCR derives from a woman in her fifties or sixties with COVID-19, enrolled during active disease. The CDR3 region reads CASRRGRRANTEAFF. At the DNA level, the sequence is TGTGCCAGCAGGCGGGGCCGGCGGGCGAACACTGAAGCTTTCTTT. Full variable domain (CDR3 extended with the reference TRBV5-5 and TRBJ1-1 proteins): DAGVTQSPTHLIKTRGQQVTLRCSPISGHKSVSWYQQVLGQGPQFIFQYYEKEERGRGNFPDRFSARQFPNYSSELNVNALLLGDSALYLCASRRGRRANTEAFFGQGTRLTVV.